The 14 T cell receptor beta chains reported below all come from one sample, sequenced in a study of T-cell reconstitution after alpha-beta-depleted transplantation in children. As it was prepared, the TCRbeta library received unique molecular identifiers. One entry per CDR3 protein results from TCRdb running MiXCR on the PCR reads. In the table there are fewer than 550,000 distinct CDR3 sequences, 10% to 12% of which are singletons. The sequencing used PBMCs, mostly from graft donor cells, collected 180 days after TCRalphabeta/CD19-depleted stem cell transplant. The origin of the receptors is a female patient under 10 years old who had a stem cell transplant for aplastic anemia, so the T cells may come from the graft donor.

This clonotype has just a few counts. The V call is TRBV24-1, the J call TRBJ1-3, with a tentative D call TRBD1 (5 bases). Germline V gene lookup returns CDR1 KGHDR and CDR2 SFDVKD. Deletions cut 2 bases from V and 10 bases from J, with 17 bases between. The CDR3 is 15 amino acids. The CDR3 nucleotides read TGTGCCACCAGTGATTCGATCCCAGGGAGACGGACCATATATTTT. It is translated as CATSDSIPGRRTIYF.

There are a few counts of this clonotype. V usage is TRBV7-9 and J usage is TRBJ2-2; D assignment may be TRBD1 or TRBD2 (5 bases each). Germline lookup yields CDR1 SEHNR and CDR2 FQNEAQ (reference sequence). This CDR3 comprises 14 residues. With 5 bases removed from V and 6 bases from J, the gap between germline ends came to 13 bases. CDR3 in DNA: TGTGCCAGCAGCCCCTGGGACCGCTCCGGGGAGCTGTTTTTT. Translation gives CASSPWDRSGELFF.

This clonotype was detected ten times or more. CDR3 DNA sequence: TGCGCCAGCTTAGGCGAGGGGAACACCGGGGAGCTGTTTTTT. Translation: CASLGEGNTGELFF. The chain recombines TRBV5-1 with TRBJ2-2, with a tentative D call TRBD2 (5 bases). This CDR3 contains 14 residues. CDR1 SGHRS and CDR2 YFSETQ come from the germline V gene. The V and J ends lost 7 bases and 1 base respectively, with 11 bases between them.

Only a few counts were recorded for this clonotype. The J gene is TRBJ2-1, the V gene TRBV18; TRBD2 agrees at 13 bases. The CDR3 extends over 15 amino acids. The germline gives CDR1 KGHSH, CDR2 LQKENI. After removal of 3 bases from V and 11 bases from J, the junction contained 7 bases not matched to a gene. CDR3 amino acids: CASSPGLAGEGKQFF. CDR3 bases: TGTGCCAGCTCACCTGGACTAGCGGGAGAGGGAAAGCAGTTCTTC. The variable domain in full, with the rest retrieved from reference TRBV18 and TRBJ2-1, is NAGVMQNPRHLVRRRGQEARLRCSPMKGHSHVYWYRQLPEEGLKFMVYLQKENIIDESGMPKERFSAEFPKEGPSILRIQQVVRGDSAAYFCASSPGLAGEGKQFFGPGTRLTVL.

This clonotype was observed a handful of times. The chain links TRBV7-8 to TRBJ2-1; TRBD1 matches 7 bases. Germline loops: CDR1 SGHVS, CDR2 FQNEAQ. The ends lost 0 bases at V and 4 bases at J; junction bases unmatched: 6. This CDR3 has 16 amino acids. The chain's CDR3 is CASSLAGTARYNEQFF. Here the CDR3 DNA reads TGTGCCAGCAGCTTAGCCGGGACAGCTCGGTACAATGAGCAGTTCTTC.

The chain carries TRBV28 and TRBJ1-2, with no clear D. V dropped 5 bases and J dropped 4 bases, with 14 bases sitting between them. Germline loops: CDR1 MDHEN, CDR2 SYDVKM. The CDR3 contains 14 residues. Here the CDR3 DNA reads TGTGCCAGCAGTCCCCCGCCTTCAGGCTATGGCTACACCTTC. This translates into CASSPPPSGYGYTF.

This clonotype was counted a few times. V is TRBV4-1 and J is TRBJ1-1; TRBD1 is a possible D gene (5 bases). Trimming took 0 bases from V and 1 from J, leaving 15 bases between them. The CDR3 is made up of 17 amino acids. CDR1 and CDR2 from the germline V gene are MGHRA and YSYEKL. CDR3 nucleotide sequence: TGCGCCAGCAGCCAAGAAGGGGTCAGGTTGGGGAACACTGAAGCTTTCTTT. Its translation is CASSQEGVRLGNTEAFF.

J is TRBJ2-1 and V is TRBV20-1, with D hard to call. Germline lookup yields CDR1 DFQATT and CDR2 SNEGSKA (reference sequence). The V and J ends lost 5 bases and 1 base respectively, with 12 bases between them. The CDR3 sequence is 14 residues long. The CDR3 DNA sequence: TGCAGTGCTTCCCTTGGTCCTTCCTACAATGAGCAGTTCTTC. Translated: CSASLGPSYNEQFF.

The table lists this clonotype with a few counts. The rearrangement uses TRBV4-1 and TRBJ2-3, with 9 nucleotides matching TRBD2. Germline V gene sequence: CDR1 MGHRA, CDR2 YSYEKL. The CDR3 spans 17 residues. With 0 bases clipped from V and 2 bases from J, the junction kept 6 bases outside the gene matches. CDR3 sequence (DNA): TGCGCCAGCAGCCAAGATTCCCAGCGGGGGGCCACAGATACGCAGTATTTT. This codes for CASSQDSQRGATDTQYF.

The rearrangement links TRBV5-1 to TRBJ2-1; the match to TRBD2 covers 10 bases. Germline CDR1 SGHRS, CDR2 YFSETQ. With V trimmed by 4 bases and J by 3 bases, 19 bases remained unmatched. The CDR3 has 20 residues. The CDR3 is CASSAATSGTPRLYYNEQFF. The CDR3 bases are TGCGCCAGCAGCGCCGCTACTAGCGGGACGCCGAGATTATACTACAATGAGCAGTTCTTC.

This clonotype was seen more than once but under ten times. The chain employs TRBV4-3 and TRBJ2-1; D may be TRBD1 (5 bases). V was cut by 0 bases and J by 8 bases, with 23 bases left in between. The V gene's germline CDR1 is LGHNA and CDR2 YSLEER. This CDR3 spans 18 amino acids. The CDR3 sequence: CASSQDFIRAGNSYEQFF. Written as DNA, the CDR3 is TGCGCCAGCAGCCAAGATTTTATTAGGGCAGGGAATTCCTATGAGCAGTTCTTC.

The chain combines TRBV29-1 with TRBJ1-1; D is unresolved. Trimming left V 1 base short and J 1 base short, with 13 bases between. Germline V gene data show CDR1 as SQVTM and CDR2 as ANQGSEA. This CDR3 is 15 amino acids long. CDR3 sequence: CSVEGLIGANTEAFF. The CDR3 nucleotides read TGCAGCGTTGAAGGCCTGATAGGAGCGAACACTGAAGCTTTCTTT.

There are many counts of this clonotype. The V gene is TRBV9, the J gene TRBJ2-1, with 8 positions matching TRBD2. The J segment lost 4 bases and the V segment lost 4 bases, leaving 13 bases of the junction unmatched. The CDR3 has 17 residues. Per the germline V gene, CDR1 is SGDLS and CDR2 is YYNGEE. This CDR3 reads CASSIAWTSSIYNEQFF. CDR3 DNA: TGTGCCAGCAGCATTGCGTGGACTAGCTCAATTTACAATGAGCAGTTCTTC.

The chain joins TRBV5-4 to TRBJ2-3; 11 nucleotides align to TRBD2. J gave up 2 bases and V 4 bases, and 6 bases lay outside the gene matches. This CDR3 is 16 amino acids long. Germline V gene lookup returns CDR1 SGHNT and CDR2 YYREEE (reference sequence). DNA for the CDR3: TGTGCCAGCAGCAAGCCGGGACTAGCGGCCACAGATACGCAGTATTTT. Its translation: CASSKPGLAATDTQYF.